The 3 T cell receptor beta chains reported below all come from one sample, sequenced in a study of blood T cell repertoires in COVID-19. Clones were read by immunoSEQ multiplex PCR, and TCRdb kept only the in-frame ones, dropping some. The profile covers fewer than 100,000 clones, with less than 90% appearing a single time and less than 9% taken by the ten largest. Sequenced sample: peripheral blood. The receptors derive from a man aged 55 to 70 with acute or convalescent COVID-19.

CDR3 region: CASSSGEKLFF. The CDR3, as DNA: TGTGCCAGCAGCTCAGGGGAAAAACTGTTTTTT. V usage is TRBV27 and J usage is TRBJ1-4; D may be TRBD1 (5 bases). CDR1 and CDR2 (germline): MNHEY, SMNVEV (reference sequence). The CDR3 is 11 amino acids. Deletions cut 6 bases from V and 8 bases from J, with 7 bases between.

This clone has just a few counts. This chain uses TRBV27 with TRBJ1-2, with D perhaps TRBD1 (5 bases). Trimming cost V 4 bases and J 8 bases, with 17 bases left between them. CDR3 length: 14 amino acids. Germline CDR1 reads MNHEY; CDR2 reads SMNVEV (reference sequence). In nucleotides, the CDR3 is TGTGCCAGCAGTTCCCCGGCAGGGCAAGCAGGCTACACCTTC. Amino acids: CASSSPAGQAGYTF.

This rearrangement joins TRBV6-1 to TRBJ1-5; D is uncertain. The germline CDR1 and CDR2 sequences are MNHNS and SASEGT. The CDR3 contains 13 residues. V shed 2 bases and J shed 7 bases, with 9 bases lying between them. Written as DNA, the CDR3 is TGTGCCAGCAGTGAAAATTCTTTACAGCCCCAGCATTTT. Encoded protein: CASSENSLQPQHF.